The source of this TCR beta chain is a study of T cells expressing NK-cell markers. Turning to the study itself: Sorted CD3+CD56-NKG2C+, CD3+CD56+NKG2C- and CD3+CD56+NKG2C+ T cells were the source of the TCR beta repertoires. Among eight sequenced donors, seven carried HCMV seropositivity while one was seronegative.

This CDR3 region has 15 residues. CDR1 and CDR2 from the germline V gene are MDHEN and SYDVKM. A 5'RACE template switching approach incorporating UMIs was used to make TCR beta cDNA. TCRdb reanalyzed the 5' RACE reads and collapses them to one entry per CDR3 protein, without DNA. This sample's table has hundreds of thousands of distinct CDR3 sequences. Material: blood T cells: a sorted CD56 or NKG2C T cell subset, CD4+ or CD8+ T cells, or bulk PBMC T cells (not recorded which). J is TRBJ2-3 and V is TRBV28; the D call from TCRdb, TRBD2, cannot be confirmed without DNA. The TCR comes from a man aged 18-70 years in good health. CDR3 sequence: CASKTRTTSTDTQYF.